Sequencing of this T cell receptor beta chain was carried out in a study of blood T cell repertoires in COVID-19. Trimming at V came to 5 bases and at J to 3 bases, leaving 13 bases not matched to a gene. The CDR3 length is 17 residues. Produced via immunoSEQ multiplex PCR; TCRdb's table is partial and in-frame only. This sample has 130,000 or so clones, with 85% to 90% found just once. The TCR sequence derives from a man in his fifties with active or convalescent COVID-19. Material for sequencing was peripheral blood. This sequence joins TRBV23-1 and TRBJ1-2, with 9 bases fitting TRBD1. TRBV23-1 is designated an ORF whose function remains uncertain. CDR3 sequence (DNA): TGCGCCAGCAGTAACTGTCACCCGGGACAGGGCGACTATGGCTACACCTTC. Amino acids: CASSNCHPGQGDYGYTF.